Listed here are 10 T cell receptor beta chains from one sample, sequenced in a study of metastatic and nonmetastatic thyroid tumors. TCRdb called clones again from the PCR reads with MiXCR. The table records roughly 75,000 clones, around 13% of them present only once. No treatment had been given to any patient before thyroid surgery. The sequencing input was tumor tissue. All receptors derive from a female donor with papillary thyroid cancer or a benign thyroid nodule (not recorded which). Some clones in this sample may be carry-over from other donors' samples.

To note about this clone: At one boundary the junction diverges from the germline segment, which might be a read error. Other DNA sequences in this sample translate to the same CDR3. This rearrangement joins TRBV5-4 to TRBJ1-1, with TRBD1 matching over 10 bases. Per germline, CDR1 SGHNT and CDR2 YYREEE (reference sequence). The CDR3 covers 17 residues. The CDR3 bases are TGTGCCAGCAGCTTGGGGGACAGGGGTTTGGCGAACACTGAGGCTTTCTTT. Residues: CASSLGDRGLANTEAFF.

This rearrangement joins TRBV5-5 to TRBJ2-3; possible D gene TRBD2, 6 bases. CDR3 length equals 15 residues. Germline V lookup: CDR1 SGHKS, CDR2 YYEKEE (reference sequence). Trimming shortened V by 3 bases and J by 2 bases, and 13 bases separated the two germline ends. DNA of the CDR3: TGTGCCAGCAGCTCCCTGGGCGGGAACACAGATACGCAGTATTTT. This encodes CASSSLGGNTDTQYF.

CDR3 DNA: TGTGCCAGCAGCTTAATGAACGGGGAGCTGTTTTTT. Translated, it gives CASSLMNGELFF. V is TRBV7-3 and J is TRBJ2-2; no reliable D call. Trimming shortened V by 1 base and J by 7 bases, and 4 bases separated the two germline ends. There are 12 residues in the CDR3. Per the germline V gene, CDR1 is SGHTA and CDR2 is FQGTGA.

This clone was seen many times. The chain uses TRBV30 and TRBJ2-7; 9 bases fit TRBD1. After removal of 3 bases from V and 2 bases from J, the junction contained 5 bases not matched to a gene. CDR3 length equals 14 residues. Germline CDR1 GTSNPN, CDR2 SVGIG (reference sequence). CDR3 nucleotide sequence: TGTGCCTGGAGACGAGACAGGGGGACCTACGAGCAGTACTTC. It is translated as CAWRRDRGTYEQYF.

This rearrangement joins TRBV29-1 to TRBJ2-1; possibly TRBD2 for D (6 bases). From germline, CDR1 is SQVTM and CDR2 ANQGSEA. This CDR3 has 13 residues. Trimming left V 8 bases short and J 6 bases short, with 17 bases between. The CDR3 coding sequence is TGCAGCTGGACCGGCTCCGGGGGCAATGAGCAGTTCTTC. Its protein is CSWTGSGGNEQFF.

This clone has ten or more counts. The rearrangement joins TRBV24-1 to TRBJ2-3; 7 nucleotides line up with TRBD1. CDR3 length equals 15 residues. Germline CDR1 is KGHDR and CDR2 is SFDVKD. V lost 5 bases, J lost 0 bases, and 4 bases stayed unmatched. CDR3 DNA sequence: TGTGCCACCAGTGGGGGGACAGAGAGCACAGATACGCAGTATTTT. This codes for CATSGGTESTDTQYF.

This clone was counted many times. The chain uses TRBV24-1 and TRBJ2-2, with 16 bases that match TRBD2. Trimming cost V 9 bases and J 0 bases; bases outside gene matches: 3. This CDR3 has 17 residues. Germline loops: CDR1 KGHDR, CDR2 SFDVKD. DNA of the CDR3: TGTGCCACCGAGGGACTAGCGGGAGGGCCGAACACCGGGGAGCTGTTTTTT. This encodes CATEGLAGGPNTGELFF.

This clone was counted ten times or more. The chain has TRBV6-1 and TRBJ2-3; D may be TRBD2 (6 bases). Germline CDR1 and CDR2: MNHNS and SASEGT. V was shortened by 4 bases and J by 1 base, with 15 bases between the two germline ends. This CDR3 comprises 16 residues. The CDR3 nucleotides read TGTGCCAGCAGTGTCTCAAGCGGGTCACGCACAGATACGCAGTATTTT. This codes for CASSVSSGSRTDTQYF.

This clone has a single count. The J gene is TRBJ2-2, the V gene TRBV11-2; TRBD1 matches at 8 bases. The CDR3 extends over 16 amino acids. Germline V gene sequence: CDR1 SGHAT, CDR2 FQNNGV. Unmatched junction bases numbered 8, after V lost 7 bases and J lost 1 base. The CDR3 protein is CASISPDRVNTGELFF. In DNA, the CDR3 is TGTGCCAGCATCTCTCCGGACAGGGTGAACACCGGGGAGCTGTTTTTT.

Regarding this clone: It may be a read error: a sequence one base away is much more abundant. The same CDR3 can be traced to other DNA sequences in this sample. The J gene is TRBJ2-3, the V gene TRBV16, with TRBD2 identical over 11 bases. The junction had 4 bases not matched to a gene; V was cut back by 3 bases and J by 5 bases. The CDR3 is 15 residues long. In germline, CDR1 is KGHSY, CDR2 FQNENV. The CDR3 reads CASSHRTSGRDTQYF. Here the CDR3 DNA reads TGTGCCAGCAGCCACCGAACTAGCGGGAGAGATACGCAGTATTTT.